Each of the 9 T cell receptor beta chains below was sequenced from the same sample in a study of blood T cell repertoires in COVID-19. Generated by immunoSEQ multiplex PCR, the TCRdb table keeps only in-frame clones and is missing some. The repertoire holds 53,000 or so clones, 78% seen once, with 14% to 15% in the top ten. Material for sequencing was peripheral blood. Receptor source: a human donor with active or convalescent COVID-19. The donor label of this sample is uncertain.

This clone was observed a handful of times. The CDR3 nucleotides read TGTGCCAGCAGTGAGGGAGGGACTAGCGGGAGAAATGAGCAGTTCTTC. Protein sequence: CASSEGGTSGRNEQFF. The V and J genes are TRBV6-4 and TRBJ2-1, with TRBD2 matching 14 bases. J lost 7 bases, V lost 3 bases, and 5 bases had no gene match. CDR1 and CDR2 (germline): MRHNA, SNTAGT. CDR3 length: 16 residues.

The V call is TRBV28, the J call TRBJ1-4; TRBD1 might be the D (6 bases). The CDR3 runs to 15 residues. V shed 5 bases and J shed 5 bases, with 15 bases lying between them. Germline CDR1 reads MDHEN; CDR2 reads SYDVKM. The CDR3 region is CASSPPGALNEKLFF. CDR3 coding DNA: TGTGCCAGCAGTCCTCCAGGGGCCTTAAATGAAAAACTGTTTTTT.

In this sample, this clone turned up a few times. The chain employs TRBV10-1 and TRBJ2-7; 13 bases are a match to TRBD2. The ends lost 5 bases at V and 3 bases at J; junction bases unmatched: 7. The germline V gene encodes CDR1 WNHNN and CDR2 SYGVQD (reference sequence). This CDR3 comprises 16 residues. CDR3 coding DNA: TGCGCCAGCAGTCCCGGACTAGCGGGAGTAAGCTACGAGCAGTACTTC. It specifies CASSPGLAGVSYEQYF.

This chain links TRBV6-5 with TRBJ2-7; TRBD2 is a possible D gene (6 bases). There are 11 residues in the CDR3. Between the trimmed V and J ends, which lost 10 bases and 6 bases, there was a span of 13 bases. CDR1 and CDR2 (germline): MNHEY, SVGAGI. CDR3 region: CATRGGAEQYF. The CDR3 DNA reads TGTGCCACCAGAGGAGGGGCCGAGCAGTACTTC.

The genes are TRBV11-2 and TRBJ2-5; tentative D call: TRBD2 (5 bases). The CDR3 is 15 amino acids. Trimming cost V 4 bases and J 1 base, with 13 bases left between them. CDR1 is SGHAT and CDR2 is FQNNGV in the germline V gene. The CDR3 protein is CASSYEGPPQETQYF. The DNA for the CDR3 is TGTGCCAGCAGCTATGAGGGTCCGCCCCAAGAGACCCAGTACTTC.

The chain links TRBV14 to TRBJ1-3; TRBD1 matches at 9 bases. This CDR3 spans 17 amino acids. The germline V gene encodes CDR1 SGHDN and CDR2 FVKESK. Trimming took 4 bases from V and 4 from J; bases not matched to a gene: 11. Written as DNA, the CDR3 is TGTGCCAGCAGCCCCCTTTATGACAGGGGGACAGGAAACACCATATATTTT. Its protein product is CASSPLYDRGTGNTIYF. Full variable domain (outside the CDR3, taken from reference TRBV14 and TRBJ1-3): EAGVTQFPSHSVIEKGQTVTLRCDPISGHDNLYWYRRVMGKEIKFLLHFVKESKQDESGMPNNRFLAERTGGTYSTLKVQPAELEDSGVYFCASSPLYDRGTGNTIYFGEGSWLTVV.

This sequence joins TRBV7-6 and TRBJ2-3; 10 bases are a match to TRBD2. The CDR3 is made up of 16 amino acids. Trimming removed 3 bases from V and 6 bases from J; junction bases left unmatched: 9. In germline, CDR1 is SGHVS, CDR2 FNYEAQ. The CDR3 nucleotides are TGTGCCAGCAGCTTGTTCCAGCGGGAGGGCCGGGATACGCAGTATTTT. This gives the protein CASSLFQREGRDTQYF.

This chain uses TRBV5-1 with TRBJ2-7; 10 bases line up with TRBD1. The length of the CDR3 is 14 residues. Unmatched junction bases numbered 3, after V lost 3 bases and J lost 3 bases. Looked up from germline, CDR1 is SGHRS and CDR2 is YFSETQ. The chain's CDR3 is CASSWGQGIYEQYF. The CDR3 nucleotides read TGCGCCAGCAGCTGGGGACAGGGGATCTACGAGCAGTACTTC.

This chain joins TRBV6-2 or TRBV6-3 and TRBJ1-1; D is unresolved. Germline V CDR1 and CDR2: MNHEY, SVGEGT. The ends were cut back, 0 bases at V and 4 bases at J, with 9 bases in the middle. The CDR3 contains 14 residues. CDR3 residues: CASSYSAGRTEAFF. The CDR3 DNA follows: TGTGCCAGCAGTTACTCAGCGGGCCGCACTGAAGCTTTCTTT.